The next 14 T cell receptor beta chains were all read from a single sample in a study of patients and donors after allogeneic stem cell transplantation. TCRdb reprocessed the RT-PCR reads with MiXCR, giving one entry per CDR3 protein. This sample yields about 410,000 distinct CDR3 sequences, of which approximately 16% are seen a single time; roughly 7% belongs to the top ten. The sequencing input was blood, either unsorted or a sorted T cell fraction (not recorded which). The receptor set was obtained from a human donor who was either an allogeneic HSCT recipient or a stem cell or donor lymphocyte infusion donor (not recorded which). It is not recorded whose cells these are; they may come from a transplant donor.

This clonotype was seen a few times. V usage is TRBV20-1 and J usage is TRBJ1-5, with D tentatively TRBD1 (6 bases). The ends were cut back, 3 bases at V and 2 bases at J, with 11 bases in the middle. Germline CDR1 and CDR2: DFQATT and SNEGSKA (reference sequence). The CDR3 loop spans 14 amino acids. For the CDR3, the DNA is TGCAGTGCTAGGTGGAGGGGGGGCAATCAGCCCCAGCATTTT. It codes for CSARWRGGNQPQHF.

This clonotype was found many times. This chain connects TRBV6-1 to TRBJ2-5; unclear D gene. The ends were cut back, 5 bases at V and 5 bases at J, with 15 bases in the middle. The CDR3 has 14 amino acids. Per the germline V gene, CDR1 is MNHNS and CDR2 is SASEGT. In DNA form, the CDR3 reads TGTGCCAGCAGTCCCGGGCTCTTTGAGGAGACCCAGTACTTC. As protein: CASSPGLFEETQYF.

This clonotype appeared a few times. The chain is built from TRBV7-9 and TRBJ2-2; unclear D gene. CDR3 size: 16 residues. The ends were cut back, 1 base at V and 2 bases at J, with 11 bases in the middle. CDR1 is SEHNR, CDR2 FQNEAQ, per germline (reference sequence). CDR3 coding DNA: TGTGCCAGCAGCTTAGGTTCGCGAAGTAACACCGGGGAGCTGTTTTTT. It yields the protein CASSLGSRSNTGELFF. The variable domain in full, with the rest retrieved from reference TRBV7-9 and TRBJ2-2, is DTGVSQNPRHKITKRGQNVTFRCDPISEHNRLYWYRQTLGQGPEFLTYFQNEAQLEKSRLLSDRFSAERPKGSFSTLEIQRTEQGDSAMYLCASSLGSRSNTGELFFGEGSRLTVL.

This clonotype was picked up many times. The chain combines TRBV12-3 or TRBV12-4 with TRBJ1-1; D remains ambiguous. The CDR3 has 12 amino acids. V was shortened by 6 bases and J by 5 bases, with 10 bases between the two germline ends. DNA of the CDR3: TGTGCCAGCAGCCCGAGGGAGACTGAAGCTTTCTTT. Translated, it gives CASSPRETEAFF.

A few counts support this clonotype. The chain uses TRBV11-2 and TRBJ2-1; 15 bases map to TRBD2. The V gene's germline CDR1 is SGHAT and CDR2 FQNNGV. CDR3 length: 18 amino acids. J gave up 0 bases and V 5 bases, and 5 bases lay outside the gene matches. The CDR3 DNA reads TGTGCCAGCAGCGCCCGGACTAGCGGGGGGGTCTCCTACAATGAGCAGTTCTTC. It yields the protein CASSARTSGGVSYNEQFF.

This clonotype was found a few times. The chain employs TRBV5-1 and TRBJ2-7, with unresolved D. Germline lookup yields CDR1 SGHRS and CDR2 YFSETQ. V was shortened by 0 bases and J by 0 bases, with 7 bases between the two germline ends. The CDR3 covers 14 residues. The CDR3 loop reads CASSLVESSYEQYF. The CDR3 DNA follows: TGCGCCAGCAGCTTGGTCGAGAGCTCCTACGAGCAGTACTTC.

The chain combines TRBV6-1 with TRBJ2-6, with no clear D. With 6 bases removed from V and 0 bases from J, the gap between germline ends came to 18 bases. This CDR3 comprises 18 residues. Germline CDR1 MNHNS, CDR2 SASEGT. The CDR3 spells CASSFAGRPFSGANVLTF. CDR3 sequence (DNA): TGTGCCAGCAGCTTCGCCGGCCGCCCTTTCTCTGGGGCCAACGTCCTGACTTTC.

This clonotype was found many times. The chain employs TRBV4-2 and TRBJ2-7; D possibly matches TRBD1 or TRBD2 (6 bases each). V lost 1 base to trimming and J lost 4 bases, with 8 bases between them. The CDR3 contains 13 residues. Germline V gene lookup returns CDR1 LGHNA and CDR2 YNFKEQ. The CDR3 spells CASSQGGAYEQYF. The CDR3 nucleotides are TGTGCCAGCAGCCAAGGGGGGGCGTACGAGCAGTACTTC.

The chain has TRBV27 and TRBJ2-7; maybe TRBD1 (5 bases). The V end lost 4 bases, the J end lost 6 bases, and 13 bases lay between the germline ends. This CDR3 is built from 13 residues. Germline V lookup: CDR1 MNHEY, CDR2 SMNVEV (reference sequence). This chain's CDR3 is CASSSNRIAEQYF. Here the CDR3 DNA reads TGTGCCAGCAGTTCCAACAGGATCGCCGAGCAGTACTTC.

CDR3 nucleotides: TGCAGTGCGCGCTCTACTAGCGGATTCTACAATGAGCAGTTCTTC. Its translation: CSARSTSGFYNEQFF. The chain joins TRBV20-1 to TRBJ2-1; 8 bases fit TRBD2. The germline V gene encodes CDR1 DFQATT and CDR2 SNEGSKA (reference sequence). Trimming at V came to 6 bases and at J to 3 bases, leaving 10 bases not matched to a gene. The CDR3 loop spans 15 amino acids.

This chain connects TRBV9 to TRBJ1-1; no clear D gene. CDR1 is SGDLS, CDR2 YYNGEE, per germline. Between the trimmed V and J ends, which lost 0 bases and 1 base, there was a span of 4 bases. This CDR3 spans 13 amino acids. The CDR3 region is CASSVEPNTEAFF. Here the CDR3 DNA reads TGTGCCAGCAGCGTAGAACCGAACACTGAAGCTTTCTTT.

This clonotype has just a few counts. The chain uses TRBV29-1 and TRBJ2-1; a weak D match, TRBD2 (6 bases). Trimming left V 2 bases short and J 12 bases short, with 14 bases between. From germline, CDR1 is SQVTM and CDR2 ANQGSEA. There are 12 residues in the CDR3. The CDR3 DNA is TGCAGCGTTGAACTGCTAGCGCGAGGGCAGTTCTTC. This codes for CSVELLARGQFF.

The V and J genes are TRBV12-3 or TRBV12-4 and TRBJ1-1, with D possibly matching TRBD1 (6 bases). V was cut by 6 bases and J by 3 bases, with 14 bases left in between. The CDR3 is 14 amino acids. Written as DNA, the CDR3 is TGTGCCAGCAGCGTGGACAGTAGATACACTGAAGCTTTCTTT. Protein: CASSVDSRYTEAFF.

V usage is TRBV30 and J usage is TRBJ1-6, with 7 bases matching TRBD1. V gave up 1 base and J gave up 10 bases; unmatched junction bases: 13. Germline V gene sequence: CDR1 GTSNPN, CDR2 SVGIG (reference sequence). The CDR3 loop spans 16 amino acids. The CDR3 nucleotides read TGTGCCTGGAGTGCTCGCAGGGGGTTGATAACGTCACCCCTCCACTTT. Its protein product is CAWSARRGLITSPLHF. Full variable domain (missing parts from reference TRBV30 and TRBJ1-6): SQTIHQWPATLVQPVGSPLSLECTVEGTSNPNLYWYRQAAGRGLQLLFYSVGIGQISSEVPQNLSASRPQDRQFILSSKKLLLSDSGFYLCAWSARRGLITSPLHFGNGTRLTVT.